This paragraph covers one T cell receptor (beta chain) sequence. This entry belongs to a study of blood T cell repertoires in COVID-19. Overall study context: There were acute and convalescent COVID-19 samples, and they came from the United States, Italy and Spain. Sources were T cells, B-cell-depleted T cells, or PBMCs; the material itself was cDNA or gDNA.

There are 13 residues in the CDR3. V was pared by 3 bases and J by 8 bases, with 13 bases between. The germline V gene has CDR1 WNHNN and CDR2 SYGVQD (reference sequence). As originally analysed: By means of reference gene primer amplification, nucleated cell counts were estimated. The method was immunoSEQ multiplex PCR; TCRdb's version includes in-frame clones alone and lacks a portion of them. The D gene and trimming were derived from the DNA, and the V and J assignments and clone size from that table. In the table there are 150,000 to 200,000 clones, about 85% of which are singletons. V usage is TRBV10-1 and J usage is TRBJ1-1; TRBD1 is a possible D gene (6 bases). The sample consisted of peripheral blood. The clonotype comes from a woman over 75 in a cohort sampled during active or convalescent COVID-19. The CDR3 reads CASSEQSGQEAFF. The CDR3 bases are TGCGCCAGCAGTGAACAGTCAGGACAGGAAGCTTTCTTT.